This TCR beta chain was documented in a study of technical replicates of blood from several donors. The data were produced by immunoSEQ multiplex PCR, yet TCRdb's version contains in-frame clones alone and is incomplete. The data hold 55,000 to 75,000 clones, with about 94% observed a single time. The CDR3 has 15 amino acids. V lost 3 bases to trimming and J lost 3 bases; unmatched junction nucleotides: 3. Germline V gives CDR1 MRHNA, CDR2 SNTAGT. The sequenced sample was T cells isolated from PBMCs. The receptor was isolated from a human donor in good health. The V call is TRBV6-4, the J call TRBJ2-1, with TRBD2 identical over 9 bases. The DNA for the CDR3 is TGTGCCAGCAGTGAACTAGCGGGCCTCTACAATGAGCAGTTCTTC. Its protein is CASSELAGLYNEQFF.